Shown below are 27 T cell receptor beta chains from a single sample sequenced in a study of blood T cell repertoires in COVID-19. The table came from immunoSEQ multiplex PCR; TCRdb's copy has only in-frame clones and leaves some out. The sample includes 130,000 to 150,000 clones, 88% of them seen just once. What was sequenced was peripheral blood. The receptor set was obtained from a human donor in a cohort sampled during active COVID-19.

This clone has a handful of counts. The chain joins TRBV7-9 to TRBJ1-1; 7 bases line up with TRBD1. CDR1 and CDR2 from the germline V gene are SEHNR and FQNEAQ (reference sequence). The trim removed 1 base at V and 4 bases at J, leaving 6 bases unmatched. The CDR3 spans 15 residues. The CDR3 sequence: CASSLDHRGSTEAFF. As DNA, the CDR3 is TGTGCCAGCAGCTTAGACCACAGGGGATCCACTGAAGCTTTCTTT.

The CDR3 sequence is CASSVDPVGGVYEQYF. CDR3 coding DNA: TGTGCCAGCAGCGTAGATCCGGTTGGGGGGGTCTACGAGCAGTACTTC. The V call is TRBV9, the J call TRBJ2-7, with 7 positions matching TRBD2. The CDR3 runs 16 residues. Germline CDR1 and CDR2: SGDLS and YYNGEE. The V segment lost 0 bases and the J segment 3 bases; nucleotides outside the gene matches: 9.

This sequence joins TRBV7-2 and TRBJ2-2, with 10 bases identical to TRBD2. Germline CDR1 and CDR2: SGHTA and FQGNSA. V lost 6 bases, J lost 5 bases, and 18 bases stayed unmatched. This CDR3 contains 19 residues. This CDR3 reads CASSYKVASGGPGTGELFF. Written as DNA, the CDR3 is TGTGCCAGCAGTTATAAGGTGGCTAGCGGGGGCCCGGGAACCGGGGAGCTGTTTTTT.

J is TRBJ2-3 and V is TRBV7-9; weak D call: TRBD2 (5 bases). Germline V CDR1 and CDR2: SEHNR, FQNEAQ (reference sequence). Trimming removed 1 base at V and 2 bases at J, with 13 bases between. The CDR3 covers 16 residues. DNA of the CDR3: TGTGCCAGCAGCTTAGGTTTGTCGGGGAACACAGATACGCAGTATTTT. As protein: CASSLGLSGNTDTQYF.

This chain links TRBV5-4 with TRBJ2-3; 9 bases line up with TRBD2. Germline values: CDR1 SGHNT, CDR2 YYREEE (reference sequence). Unmatched junction bases numbered 2, after V lost 0 bases and J lost 3 bases. This CDR3 region has 15 residues. CDR3 sequence (DNA): TGTGCCAGCAGCTTGGGGCTAGCGGGGACAGATACGCAGTATTTT. Residues: CASSLGLAGTDTQYF. The entire variable domain, with the rest obtained from reference TRBV5-4 and TRBJ2-3, is as follows: ETGVTQSPTHLIKTRGQQVTLRCSSQSGHNTVSWYQQALGQGPQFIFQYYREEENGRGNFPPRFSGLQFPNYSSELNVNALELDDSALYLCASSLGLAGTDTQYFGPGTRLTVL.

This chain links TRBV7-8 with TRBJ1-5; tentative D call: TRBD1 (6 bases). Trimming left V 2 bases short and J 4 bases short, with 6 bases between. The CDR3 extends over 13 amino acids. Germline loops: CDR1 SGHVS, CDR2 FQNEAQ. The DNA for the CDR3 is TGTGCCAGCAGCTTAAGGGGGAATCAGCCCCAGCATTTT. Translated, it gives CASSLRGNQPQHF. The variable domain in full, completed from reference TRBV7-8 and TRBJ1-5, reads GAGVSQSPRYKVAKRGQDVALRCDPISGHVSLFWYQQALGQGPEFLTYFQNEAQLDKSGLPSDRFFAERPEGSVSTLKIQRTQQEDSAVYLCASSLRGNQPQHFGDGTRLSIL.

The V gene is TRBV28, the J gene TRBJ2-7; TRBD1 matches at 9 bases. The CDR3 has 20 amino acids. Trimming at V came to 4 bases and at J to 2 bases, leaving 21 bases not matched to a gene. Germline CDR1 is MDHEN and CDR2 is SYDVKM. CDR3 in amino acids: CASSYVSIPGQGLLAYEQYF. The CDR3 coding sequence is TGTGCCAGCAGTTACGTCTCTATCCCGGGACAGGGTCTGCTTGCCTACGAGCAGTACTTC.

The chain employs TRBV27 and TRBJ1-1; TRBD1 matches at 9 bases. Germline V gene sequence: CDR1 MNHEY, CDR2 SMNVEV (reference sequence). The CDR3 covers 15 residues. J gave up 0 bases and V 4 bases, and 3 bases lay outside the gene matches. The CDR3 sequence is CASSSQGAMNTEAFF. The CDR3 nucleotides are TGTGCCAGCAGTTCACAGGGGGCAATGAACACTGAAGCTTTCTTT.

A single count supports this clone. The V call is TRBV9, the J call TRBJ2-2; D ambiguous. Germline-derived CDR1 and CDR2 are SGDLS and YYNGEE. V was trimmed by 4 bases and J by 9 bases, leaving 7 bases between them. The CDR3 extends over 11 amino acids. CDR3 bases: TGTGCCAGCAGCCCGACTTGGGAGCTGTTTTTT. The encoded protein is CASSPTWELFF.

This CDR3 reads CASRRGTLGNTIYF. The CDR3 DNA follows: TGTGCCAGCAGACGGGGGACTTTAGGAAACACCATATATTTT. The chain uses TRBV28 and TRBJ1-3; TRBD1 is a possible D gene (5 bases). V lost 6 bases and J lost 4, with 13 bases in between. Germline V lookup: CDR1 MDHEN, CDR2 SYDVKM. CDR3 length equals 14 residues. Supplemented by reference TRBV28 and TRBJ1-3, the full variable domain reads DVKVTQSSRYLVKRTGEKVFLECVQDMDHENMFWYRQDPGLGLRLIYFSYDVKMKEKGDIPEGYSVSREKKERFSLILESASTNQTSMYLCASRRGTLGNTIYFGEGSWLTVV.

This chain connects TRBV2 to TRBJ2-1; tentative D call: TRBD1 (6 bases). CDR1 SNHLY and CDR2 FYNNEI come from the germline V gene. V was clipped by 2 bases and J by 4 bases, with 15 bases between them. The CDR3 is 16 amino acids. The CDR3 region is CASSEPRGSRYNEQFF. Here the CDR3 DNA reads TGTGCCAGCAGTGAACCGAGGGGGAGTCGTTACAATGAGCAGTTCTTC.

V is TRBV19 and J is TRBJ2-2, with TRBD2 matching over 9 bases. The germline V gene has CDR1 LNHDA and CDR2 SQIVND (reference sequence). Trimming took 5 bases from V and 6 from J; bases not matched to a gene: 7. CDR3 length equals 15 residues. The CDR3 DNA reads TGTGCCAGTAGTCTCGGGACTAGCATCTCCGGGGAGCTGTTTTTT. Amino acids: CASSLGTSISGELFF. The full variable domain, completed using reference TRBV19 and TRBJ2-2, is DGGITQSPKYLFRKEGQNVTLSCEQNLNHDAMYWYRQDPGQGLRLIYYSQIVNDFQKGDIAEGYSVSREKKESFPLTVTSAQKNPTAFYLCASSLGTSISGELFFGEGSRLTVL.

The J gene is TRBJ2-7, the V gene TRBV30; possibly TRBD1 for D (6 bases). Trimming stripped 2 bases from V and 5 bases from J, with 13 bases between. This CDR3 is built from 13 residues. Germline CDR1 GTSNPN, CDR2 SVGIG (reference sequence). The CDR3 spells CAWSPQGTNEQYF. In nucleotides, the CDR3 is TGTGCCTGGAGTCCCCAGGGGACGAACGAGCAGTACTTC.

This rearrangement joins TRBV7-9 to TRBJ2-1; 14 bases agree with TRBD2. V lost 5 bases and J lost 2; bases outside the gene matches: 11. The CDR3 loop spans 19 amino acids. Germline CDR1 SEHNR, CDR2 FQNEAQ (reference sequence). CDR3 in amino acids: CASSLGLAGVPSAYNEQFF. Here the CDR3 DNA reads TGTGCCAGCAGCCTGGGACTAGCGGGAGTGCCGAGCGCCTACAATGAGCAGTTCTTC.

This rearrangement joins TRBV3-1 (or the pseudogene TRBV3-2) to TRBJ1-3; D not resolved. The CDR3 spans 13 residues. V lost 4 bases to trimming and J lost 10 bases, with 14 bases between them. The germline gives CDR1 LGHDT, CDR2 YNNKEL (reference sequence). The CDR3 loop reads CASSPQKGATIYF. The CDR3 coding sequence is TGTGCCAGCAGCCCCCAGAAGGGAGCAACCATATATTTT.

The chain joins TRBV5-1 to TRBJ2-3, with D hard to call. Looked up from germline, CDR1 is SGHRS and CDR2 is YFSETQ. The CDR3 runs to 13 residues. Trimming took 5 bases from V and 2 from J, leaving 9 bases between them. The CDR3 sequence is CASRRVSTDTQYF. The CDR3 nucleotides read TGCGCCAGCAGACGGGTTTCCACAGATACGCAGTATTTT. The variable domain in full, completed from reference TRBV5-1 and TRBJ2-3, reads KAGVTQTPRYLIKTRGQQVTLSCSPISGHRSVSWYQQTPGQGLQFLFEYFSETQRNKGNFPGRFSGRQFSNSRSEMNVSTLELGDSALYLCASRRVSTDTQYFGPGTRLTVL.

This clone appeared a single time. V gene TRBV2 combines with J gene TRBJ1-1; 10 bases are a match to TRBD1. With V trimmed by 6 bases and J by 4 bases, 5 bases remained unmatched. Germline V gene lookup returns CDR1 SNHLY and CDR2 FYNNEI. The CDR3 extends over 14 amino acids. This chain's CDR3 is CASSRDRGTTEAFF. In DNA form, the CDR3 reads TGTGCCAGCAGCCGGGACAGGGGAACCACTGAAGCTTTCTTT.

The rearrangement links TRBV7-6 to TRBJ2-2; D might be TRBD2 (5 bases). The CDR3 spans 16 residues. CDR1 is SGHVS and CDR2 is FNYEAQ in the germline V gene. V dropped 3 bases and J dropped 2 bases, with 13 bases sitting between them. This chain's CDR3 is CASSLLGGGNTGELFF. CDR3 DNA: TGTGCCAGCAGCTTGTTGGGTGGAGGCAACACCGGGGAGCTGTTTTTT.

The chain links TRBV7-9 to TRBJ1-2; a possible D gene is TRBD1 (5 bases). CDR3 length equals 18 residues. The germline V gene encodes CDR1 SEHNR and CDR2 FQNEAQ (reference sequence). V shed 2 bases and J shed 4 bases, with 23 bases lying between them. The CDR3 region is CASSLLAGGTVPIYGYTF. The CDR3 region has the DNA TGTGCCAGCAGCTTATTGGCAGGCGGGACGGTTCCGATCTATGGCTACACCTTC.

This clone turned up a few times. This sequence joins TRBV7-2 and TRBJ1-5, with TRBD1 identical over 9 bases. V shed 1 base, J shed 6 bases, and the junction held 4 bases outside the gene matches. The CDR3 runs to 15 residues. Germline CDR1 and CDR2: SGHTA and FQGNSA. CDR3 in amino acids: CASSLGDRVGQPQHF. CDR3 nucleotide sequence: TGTGCCAGCAGCTTAGGGGACAGGGTGGGTCAGCCCCAGCATTTT.

This chain connects TRBV7-3 to TRBJ2-1; TRBD2 matches at 10 bases. The germline V gene has CDR1 SGHTA and CDR2 FQGTGA. CDR3 length equals 14 residues. V trimming: 7 bases; J trimming: 6 bases; junction bases outside the gene matches: 6. CDR3 DNA sequence: TGTGCCAGCACCCTAGCGGGAGCGAGCAATGAGCAGTTCTTC. Its translation is CASTLAGASNEQFF.

This rearrangement joins TRBV10-3 to TRBJ2-3, with TRBD2 identical over 12 bases. CDR3 length equals 15 residues. Germline CDR1 ENHRY, CDR2 SYGVKD. The V gene end was trimmed by 2 bases and the J gene end by 5 bases; junction bases not matched to a gene: 2. CDR3 bases: TGTGCCATCAGTGAGCGACTAGCGGGAGAAGATACGCAGTATTTT. It translates to CAISERLAGEDTQYF.

The chain couples TRBV2 to TRBJ2-2, with unresolved D. The CDR3 has 13 amino acids. Looked up from germline, CDR1 is SNHLY and CDR2 is FYNNEI. Trimming left V 7 bases short and J 13 bases short, with 19 bases between. CDR3 DNA sequence: TGTGCCAGCAAAATATTGTGGAGCCCCGGGCTGTTTTTT. Its translation is CASKILWSPGLFF.

The chain is built from TRBV19 and TRBJ1-5; 8 positions match TRBD1. The junction had 15 bases not matched to a gene; V was cut back by 6 bases and J by 8 bases. Germline-derived CDR1 and CDR2 are LNHDA and SQIVND (reference sequence). CDR3 length: 16 amino acids. The CDR3 region has the DNA TGTGCCAGTAGCAACACCGGGACAGGCCAGAGAAAGCCCCAGCATTTT. Its translation: CASSNTGTGQRKPQHF.

This chain links TRBV28 with TRBJ2-6; the D gene is possibly TRBD2 (6 bases). The CDR3 runs to 17 residues. V was clipped by 3 bases and J by 0 bases, with 12 bases between them. Germline V gene data show CDR1 as MDHEN and CDR2 as SYDVKM. The CDR3: CASSLGLAYSGANVLTF. Written as DNA, the CDR3 is TGTGCCAGCAGTTTGGGACTCGCCTACTCTGGGGCCAACGTCCTGACTTTC.

J is TRBJ1-2 and V is TRBV5-1; D is ambiguous. Germline V gene sequence: CDR1 SGHRS, CDR2 YFSETQ. This CDR3 spans 13 amino acids. Trimming cost V 3 bases and J 4 bases, with 10 bases left between them. As DNA, the CDR3 is TGCGCCAGCAGCTCTAACAGAATCTATGGCTACACCTTC. The encoded protein is CASSSNRIYGYTF.

The sample holds one count of this clone. This rearrangement joins TRBV5-1 to TRBJ2-2; D unclear. The V gene's germline CDR1 is SGHRS and CDR2 YFSETQ. V was shortened by 0 bases and J by 2 bases, with 8 bases between the two germline ends. The CDR3 has 15 amino acids. The CDR3 loop is CASSLAAANTGELFF. The CDR3 region has the DNA TGCGCCAGCAGCTTGGCCGCGGCCAACACCGGGGAGCTGTTTTTT.